Following are 16 T cell receptor beta chains from one sample sequenced in a study of cytomegalovirus exposure and HLA in healthy donors. Use of 60 Vbeta and 13 Jbeta primers characterized the PCR. Sequencing was performed with immunoSEQ multiplex PCR; in TCRdb, only in-frame clones are kept and a portion is missing. The sample has under 200,000 clones, around 77% seen once. The material sequenced was PBMCs. Receptors were obtained from a woman aged 25-40 years in good health and CMV-seropositive.

This clone was counted a single time. The chain recombines TRBV30 with TRBJ1-4; 7 nucleotides match TRBD1. CDR1 and CDR2 (germline): GTSNPN, SVGIG (reference sequence). This CDR3 comprises 15 residues. Trimming at V came to 3 bases and at J to 6 bases, leaving 10 bases not matched to a gene. DNA for the CDR3: TGTGCCTGGAGCTCCCGACAGGGACGTGATGAAAAACTGTTTTTT. Translating gives CAWSSRQGRDEKLFF.

This clone was found a few times. The chain joins TRBV19 to TRBJ1-1; D not certain. Trimming pared 8 bases from V and 9 bases from J, leaving 16 bases between. The germline gives CDR1 LNHDA, CDR2 SQIVND (reference sequence). The CDR3 covers 12 residues. The CDR3 sequence is CASFSGERKAFF. The CDR3 DNA reads as TGTGCCAGTTTCTCCGGGGAAAGGAAAGCTTTCTTT.

The chain is built from TRBV2 and TRBJ1-5; 7 bases line up with TRBD1. There are 15 residues in the CDR3. V gave up 5 bases and J gave up 5 bases; unmatched junction bases: 9. The germline CDR1 and CDR2 sequences are SNHLY and FYNNEI. CDR3 bases: TGTGCCAGCAGTCTAGGGGGCTCGAATTATCAGCCCCAGCATTTT. It specifies CASSLGGSNYQPQHF.

This clone was seen a single time. The chain links TRBV14 to TRBJ1-4, with D tentatively TRBD1 (5 bases). Trimming took off 5 bases at V and 3 bases at J, with 16 bases between the two ends. Per the germline V gene, CDR1 is SGHDN and CDR2 is FVKESK. The CDR3 length is 16 residues. The CDR3 is CASSSSLGTPNEKLFF. The DNA for the CDR3 is TGTGCCAGCAGCTCCTCCCTGGGGACTCCTAATGAAAAACTGTTTTTT.

This chain connects TRBV5-1 to TRBJ2-5; 12 bases fit TRBD1. The germline gives CDR1 SGHRS, CDR2 YFSETQ. The CDR3 runs 14 residues. The ends lost 2 bases at V and 5 bases at J; junction bases unmatched: 1. The CDR3 DNA follows: TGCGCCAGCAGCTTAGGGACAGGGGGCGAGACCCAGTACTTC. Translated, it gives CASSLGTGGETQYF.

The J gene is TRBJ2-3, the V gene TRBV30; D perhaps matches TRBD2 (5 bases). The V end was cut by 4 bases, the J end by 3 bases, with 8 bases between. Germline CDR1 is GTSNPN and CDR2 is SVGIG (reference sequence). The CDR3 has 12 residues. This CDR3 is CAWTRGTDTQYF. CDR3 in DNA: TGTGCCTGGACGAGAGGGACAGATACGCAGTATTTT. Full variable domain (rest looked up from reference TRBV30 and TRBJ2-3): SQTIHQWPATLVQPVGSPLSLECTVEGTSNPNLYWYRQAAGRGLQLLFYSVGIGQISSEVPQNLSASRPQDRQFILSSKKLLLSDSGFYLCAWTRGTDTQYFGPGTRLTVL.

This clone appeared a few times. This chain joins TRBV5-6 and TRBJ2-5; D is undetermined. V was shortened by 5 bases and J by 1 base, with 21 bases between the two germline ends. The germline V gene has CDR1 SGHDT and CDR2 YYEEEE. The CDR3 totals 17 residues. The CDR3 region has the DNA TGTGCCAGCAGTCTTCGAAGGTTGAGCGAGAGCCAAGAGACCCAGTACTTC. It specifies CASSLRRLSESQETQYF.

This chain joins TRBV5-5 and TRBJ2-7; 7 bases map to TRBD2. CDR1 and CDR2 from the germline V gene are SGHKS and YYEKEE (reference sequence). J lost 6 bases, V lost 6 bases, and 9 bases had no gene match. CDR3 length: 13 amino acids. The CDR3 coding sequence is TGTGCCAGCAAACCGGGACTATCCCTCGAGCAGTACTTC. Translation: CASKPGLSLEQYF.

The chain links TRBV9 to TRBJ1-2; weak D call: TRBD1 (5 bases). Trimming pared 0 bases from V and 6 bases from J, leaving 18 bases between. Germline V gives CDR1 SGDLS, CDR2 YYNGEE. The CDR3 is 16 amino acids. The CDR3 sequence is CASSVGSFVGADGYTF. CDR3 DNA sequence: TGTGCCAGCAGCGTAGGTTCCTTTGTAGGGGCAGATGGCTACACCTTC.

The chain couples TRBV11-2 to TRBJ2-7; possible D gene TRBD1, 5 bases. Germline V CDR1 and CDR2: SGHAT, FQNNGV. Trimming pared 5 bases from V and 2 bases from J, leaving 25 bases between. The CDR3 is made up of 18 amino acids. The DNA for the CDR3 is TGTGCCAGCAGCCCGAAAGTTTCGACGACAGAGGTCCCCTACGAGCAGTACTTC. This translates into CASSPKVSTTEVPYEQYF.

This clone was seen a single time. The chain is built from TRBV6-1 and TRBJ1-5; D is ambiguous. CDR1 is MNHNS and CDR2 is SASEGT in the germline V gene. The CDR3 sequence is 16 residues long. Trimming cost V 0 bases and J 4 bases, with 13 bases left between them. The CDR3 spells CASSEALVSPNQPQHF. The CDR3 DNA reads as TGTGCCAGCAGTGAAGCGCTAGTGAGCCCGAATCAGCCCCAGCATTTT.

The J gene is TRBJ2-7, the V gene TRBV4-1, with D possibly being TRBD1 (5 bases). The CDR3 length is 15 residues. V was cut by 1 base and J by 0 bases, with 10 bases left in between. In germline, CDR1 is MGHRA, CDR2 YSYEKL. DNA of the CDR3: TGCGCCAGCAGCCAAGGGTCAGACAGCTCCTACGAGCAGTACTTC. It codes for CASSQGSDSSYEQYF.

J is TRBJ1-4 and V is TRBV9; D gene ambiguous. Per the germline V gene, CDR1 is SGDLS and CDR2 is YYNGEE. The length of the CDR3 is 16 residues. The V and J ends lost 0 bases and 3 bases respectively, with 12 bases between them. CDR3 bases: TGTGCCAGCAGCGTAGGAGGGATTCGCCCTAATGAAAAACTGTTTTTT. Encoded protein: CASSVGGIRPNEKLFF.

The rearrangement links TRBV10-3 to TRBJ1-1; TRBD1 is a possible D gene (5 bases). Germline CDR1 ENHRY, CDR2 SYGVKD. V was pared by 6 bases and J by 1 base, with 12 bases between. The CDR3 has 14 residues. The CDR3 nucleotides read TGTGCCATCAGGCGAACAGGCGGGAACACTGAAGCTTTCTTT. Its protein is CAIRRTGGNTEAFF.

DNA of the CDR3: TGTGCCAGCAGGGCAGGGGGCAAGGCGGATGGCTACACCTTC. It specifies CASRAGGKADGYTF. The chain couples TRBV6-6 to TRBJ1-2, with TRBD1 matching over 8 bases. There are 14 residues in the CDR3. Germline trimming cut 6 bases from V and 6 bases from J; bases unmatched to any gene: 9. CDR1 and CDR2 (germline): MNHNY, SVGAGI (reference sequence).

The chain recombines TRBV7-2 with TRBJ2-7; D perhaps matches TRBD1 (6 bases). The CDR3 has 12 residues. CDR1 and CDR2 from the germline V gene are SGHTA and FQGNSA. The V and J ends lost 5 bases and 8 bases respectively, with 13 bases between them. CDR3 in DNA: TGTGCCAGCAGCCCAGGGGCCCCTCAGCAGTACTTC. Protein product: CASSPGAPQQYF.